This T cell receptor beta chain was sequenced in a study of T cells in Graves' hyperthyroidism and ophthalmopathy. The study enrolled patients aged 18 to 65 with newly diagnosed hyperthyroidism of under 2 months' duration. The PBMCs had their origin in 7.5 to 10 ml of fresh peripheral blood. This clonotype was detected many times. Its matching antigen is unknown. General study findings and limits: From stable hyperthyroidism, ophthalmopathy was set apart by a 13 V-J model.

Germline V gene data show CDR1 as SNHLY and CDR2 as FYNNEI. The CDR3 consists of 14 residues. V was cut by 4 bases and J by 4 bases, with 13 bases left in between. Amplified TCR beta CDR3 regions came from RNA transcripts. First-round RT-PCR targeting the TCR CDR3 was performed with the HTBI primer set. TCRdb ran MiXCR on the multiplex PCR reads and lists one entry per CDR3 protein. The sample lists under 400,000 distinct CDR3 sequences; 15% to 18% were seen once. The source material was blood. The chain joins TRBV2 to TRBJ2-5; D is unclear. The receptor was derived from a woman between 18 and 29 years old with Graves' hyperthyroidism that later progressed to Graves' ophthalmopathy. The CDR3 is CASSGLQGLETQYF. CDR3 DNA: TGTGCCAGCAGTGGGTTACAAGGGTTAGAGACCCAGTACTTC.